The next 20 T cell receptor beta chains were all read from a single sample in a study of T-cell reconstitution after alpha-beta-depleted transplantation in children (dated by TCRdb to 2015 to 2016). Library generation was performed with PCR. Instrument used: Illumina HiSeq 2500. Molecular barcoding was employed in the preparation of TCR libraries, with unique molecular identifiers being used to normalize TCRbeta repertoire quantification. In TCRdb, the public reads were trimmed at Q25 with fastp and aligned with MiXCR, with productive beta chains retained. Each entry merges the rows of one CDR3 protein and shows their most common DNA and genes. The sample yields roughly 300,000 distinct CDR3 sequences; 9.9% were counted once. The ten biggest clones cover about a tenth of the sample. Sequenced material: PBMCs from the stem cell graft donor, taken from the stem cell graft. The receptors were gathered from a human donor who donated a stem cell graft to a child with SCID.

Ten or more counts support this clonotype. The chain is built from TRBV25-1 and TRBJ2-7, with TRBD1 matching 8 bases. Trimming took 5 bases from V and 2 from J; bases not matched to a gene: 2. Germline V CDR1 and CDR2: MGHDK, SYGVNS. This CDR3 has 13 amino acids. CDR3 nucleotides: TGTGCCAGCAGTAGACAGGGGACCTACGAGCAGTACTTC. Its translation is CASSRQGTYEQYF.

This clonotype was detected only a few times. The rearrangement uses TRBV12-3 or TRBV12-4 and TRBJ2-7, with D unresolved. V gave up 3 bases and J gave up 7 bases, with 25 bases separating them. The CDR3 has 17 amino acids. CDR3 region: CASSFGGPIFSVGEQYF. The CDR3 bases are TGTGCCAGCAGTTTTGGTGGGCCGATTTTCTCAGTAGGAGAGCAGTACTTC.

This clonotype appeared a few times. The chain links TRBV9 to TRBJ2-7, with 8 positions matching TRBD1. V dropped 7 bases and J dropped 6; count of bases not matched to a gene: 15. Germline CDR1 reads SGDLS; CDR2 reads YYNGEE. The CDR3 consists of 15 residues. The chain's CDR3 is CASDEGGTGGSEQYF. In DNA form, the CDR3 reads TGTGCCAGCGACGAGGGCGGGACAGGTGGTAGCGAGCAGTACTTC.

This clonotype was recorded at least ten times. The CDR3 region has the DNA TGTGCCATCAGTGAGTCTTGGGAGGGAGGGACCCAGTACTTC. This translates into CAISESWEGGTQYF. The chain has TRBV10-3 and TRBJ2-5, with TRBD2 matching 7 bases. Germline CDR1 reads ENHRY; CDR2 reads SYGVKD. This CDR3 has 14 amino acids. J gave up 7 bases and V 0 bases, and 5 bases lay outside the gene matches.

This clonotype was counted a few times. The chain employs TRBV7-3 and TRBJ1-6, with D maybe TRBD1 (5 bases). Deletions cut 3 bases from V and 9 bases from J, with 9 bases between. The CDR3 is 13 residues long. The germline CDR1 and CDR2 sequences are SGHTA and FQGTGA. The CDR3 DNA follows: TGTGCCAGCAGCTTTCGGGGGGGTTCACCCCTCCACTTT. Residues: CASSFRGGSPLHF.

There are many counts of this clonotype. This chain uses TRBV19 with TRBJ1-1; D is unclear. Germline CDR1 and CDR2: LNHDA and SQIVND (reference sequence). Trimming took off 4 bases at V and 1 base at J, with 10 bases between the two ends. The CDR3 extends over 14 amino acids. The CDR3 sequence is CASSTRAKNTEAFF. DNA of the CDR3: TGTGCCAGTAGTACCCGGGCCAAGAACACTGAAGCTTTCTTT.

The chain is built from TRBV5-1 and TRBJ2-5; 9 bases match TRBD1. The CDR3 runs 15 residues. Germline trimming cut 1 base from V and 5 bases from J; bases unmatched to any gene: 6. Germline CDR1 reads SGHRS; CDR2 reads YFSETQ. The CDR3 nucleotides are TGCGCCAGCAGCTTGCCACAGGGGGCTATGGAGACCCAGTACTTC. Its translation is CASSLPQGAMETQYF. Looking up the rest from reference TRBV5-1 and TRBJ2-5 gives the full variable domain: KAGVTQTPRYLIKTRGQQVTLSCSPISGHRSVSWYQQTPGQGLQFLFEYFSETQRNKGNFPGRFSGRQFSNSRSEMNVSTLELGDSALYLCASSLPQGAMETQYFGPGTRLLVL.

This chain connects TRBV6-5 to TRBJ2-7; D is unresolved. This CDR3 has 14 amino acids. The germline CDR1 and CDR2 sequences are MNHEY and SVGAGI. Deletions cut 0 bases from V and 5 bases from J, with 11 bases between. The CDR3 DNA reads TGTGCCAGCAGTTACTCAGGGCCCGAGGACGAGCAGTACTTC. Translation gives CASSYSGPEDEQYF.

This clonotype has a handful of counts. The rearrangement uses TRBV5-1 and TRBJ2-7; 10 positions match TRBD1. CDR3 size: 16 residues. CDR1 and CDR2 (germline): SGHRS, YFSETQ. With V trimmed by 2 bases and J by 1 base, 6 bases remained unmatched. CDR3 in amino acids: CASSFKWDRGSYEQYF. The CDR3 nucleotides read TGCGCCAGCAGCTTTAAATGGGACAGGGGTTCCTACGAGCAGTACTTC.

This clonotype was counted ten times or more. The genes are TRBV25-1 and TRBJ2-2; no clear D gene. Germline assignment: CDR1 MGHDK and CDR2 SYGVNS. V was shortened by 5 bases and J by 2 bases, with 24 bases between the two germline ends. This CDR3 comprises 19 residues. CDR3 sequence reads: CASSPQVVGRTRNTGELFF. The CDR3 region has the DNA TGTGCCAGCAGTCCCCAAGTCGTTGGTAGGACGCGCAACACCGGGGAGCTGTTTTTT.

This clonotype was observed at least ten times. The chain has TRBV12-3 or TRBV12-4 and TRBJ2-1; D is ambiguous. V was clipped by 6 bases and J by 6 bases, with 18 bases between them. This CDR3 contains 15 residues. The CDR3 is CASSPRPPVGNEQFF. The CDR3 nucleotides are TGTGCCAGCAGCCCCCGACCCCCCGTTGGCAATGAGCAGTTCTTC.

This clonotype occurred many times. The chain carries TRBV12-3 or TRBV12-4 and TRBJ1-4, with no clear D. The ends were cut back, 2 bases at V and 6 bases at J, with 13 bases in the middle. The CDR3 loop spans 15 amino acids. CDR3 in amino acids: CASSLRPRLDEKLFF. DNA for the CDR3: TGTGCCAGCAGTTTACGGCCGAGGTTAGATGAAAAACTGTTTTTT.

In this sample, this clonotype turned up a few times. The chain uses TRBV29-1 and TRBJ2-7; unclear D gene. Germline V gene sequence: CDR1 SQVTM, CDR2 ANQGSEA. With 1 base removed from V and 3 bases from J, the gap between germline ends came to 10 bases. This CDR3 has 13 amino acids. The DNA of the CDR3 is TGCAGCGTTGAAGGCGGCCTTCGCTACGAGCAGTACTTC. This encodes CSVEGGLRYEQYF.

The rearrangement links TRBV12-3 or TRBV12-4 to TRBJ1-5; unclear D gene. With 6 bases removed from V and 6 bases from J, the gap between germline ends came to 9 bases. The CDR3 is made up of 12 amino acids. The CDR3 nucleotides read TGTGCCAGCAGCCCGATGATTCAGCCCCAGCATTTT. This codes for CASSPMIQPQHF.

This clonotype has a handful of counts. V gene TRBV3-1 combines with J gene TRBJ1-5; D gene ambiguous. From germline, CDR1 is LGHDT and CDR2 YNNKEL (reference sequence). V lost 0 bases and J 9 bases, leaving 9 bases between the germline ends. The CDR3 contains 13 residues. The CDR3 is CASSQERTSPQHF. CDR3 DNA: TGTGCCAGCAGCCAAGAGCGTACTTCGCCCCAGCATTTT.

This clonotype occurred many times. The V call is TRBV12-3 or TRBV12-4, the J call TRBJ1-1; D is uncertain. The CDR3 spans 13 residues. V was trimmed by 5 bases and J by 4 bases, leaving 11 bases between them. This chain's CDR3 is CASSGGLSTEAFF. CDR3 nucleotide sequence: TGTGCCAGCAGTGGCGGCCTAAGCACTGAAGCTTTCTTT.

The chain couples TRBV10-3 to TRBJ2-2; no clear D. V dropped 6 bases and J dropped 8 bases, with 16 bases sitting between them. CDR3 length: 14 residues. Looked up from germline, CDR1 is ENHRY and CDR2 is SYGVKD. The CDR3 loop is CAIRITPVTGELFF. The CDR3 coding sequence is TGTGCCATCAGAATTACTCCTGTAACGGGGGAGCTGTTTTTT.

The chain joins TRBV19 to TRBJ2-1; D possibly corresponds to TRBD1 (6 bases). This CDR3 is 15 amino acids long. Trimming removed 3 bases from V and 3 bases from J, with 12 bases in between. CDR1 and CDR2 (germline): LNHDA, SQIVND (reference sequence). CDR3 amino acids: CASSISGALYNEQFF. The CDR3 bases are TGTGCCAGTAGTATTTCAGGGGCGCTCTACAATGAGCAGTTCTTC. The full variable domain, its missing parts supplied by reference TRBV19 and TRBJ2-1, is DGGITQSPKYLFRKEGQNVTLSCEQNLNHDAMYWYRQDPGQGLRLIYYSQIVNDFQKGDIAEGYSVSREKKESFPLTVTSAQKNPTAFYLCASSISGALYNEQFFGPGTRLTVL.

This clonotype came up many times. This chain connects TRBV4-1 to TRBJ2-7; no definite D call. The V gene's germline CDR1 is MGHRA and CDR2 YSYEKL. This CDR3 contains 13 residues. Between the trimmed V and J ends, which lost 1 base and 1 base, there was a span of 5 bases. The CDR3 spells CASSQGVSYEQYF. CDR3 nucleotides: TGCGCCAGCAGCCAAGGGGTTTCCTACGAGCAGTACTTC.

This rearrangement joins TRBV7-6 to TRBJ2-7; D unclear. CDR1 and CDR2 from the germline V gene are SGHVS and FNYEAQ. V was pared by 2 bases and J by 3 bases, with 8 bases between. The CDR3 has 13 amino acids. CDR3 sequence (DNA): TGTGCCAGCAGCTTAAACAGTGACTACGAGCAGTACTTC. It encodes CASSLNSDYEQYF.